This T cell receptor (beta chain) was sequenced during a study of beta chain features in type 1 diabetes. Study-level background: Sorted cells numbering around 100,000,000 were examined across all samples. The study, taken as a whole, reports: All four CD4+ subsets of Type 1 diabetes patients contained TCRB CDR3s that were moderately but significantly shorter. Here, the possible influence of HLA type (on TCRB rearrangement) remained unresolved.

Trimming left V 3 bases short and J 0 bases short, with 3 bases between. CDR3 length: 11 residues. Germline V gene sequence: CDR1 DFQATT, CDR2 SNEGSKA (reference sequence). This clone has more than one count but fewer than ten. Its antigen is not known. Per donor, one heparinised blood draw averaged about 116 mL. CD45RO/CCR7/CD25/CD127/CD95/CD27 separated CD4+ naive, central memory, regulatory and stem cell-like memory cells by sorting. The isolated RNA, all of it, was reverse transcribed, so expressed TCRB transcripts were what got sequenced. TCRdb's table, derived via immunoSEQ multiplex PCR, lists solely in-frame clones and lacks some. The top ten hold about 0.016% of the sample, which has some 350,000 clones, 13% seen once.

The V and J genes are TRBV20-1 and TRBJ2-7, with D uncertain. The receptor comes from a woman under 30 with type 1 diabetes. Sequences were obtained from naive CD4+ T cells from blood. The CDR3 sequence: CSASYSYEQYF. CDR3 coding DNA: TGCAGTGCTAGTTACTCCTACGAGCAGTACTTC.